This T cell receptor (beta chain) stems from a study of technical replicates of blood from several donors. Trimming stripped 2 bases from V and 0 bases from J, with 15 bases between. The CDR3 consists of 17 residues. From germline, CDR1 is SGHRS and CDR2 YFSETQ. Clones were sequenced by immunoSEQ multiplex PCR, and TCRdb holds only the in-frame ones, with some missing. The sample has 70,000 to 85,000 clones; roughly 97% are singletons. The sample consisted of T cells isolated from PBMCs. The genes are TRBV5-1 and TRBJ2-1; D gene unclear. The receptor's source is a human donor in good health. CDR3 in DNA: TGCGCCAGCAGCTTCGGGTCAGATGAGAGCTCCTACAATGAGCAGTTCTTC. It codes for CASSFGSDESSYNEQFF.